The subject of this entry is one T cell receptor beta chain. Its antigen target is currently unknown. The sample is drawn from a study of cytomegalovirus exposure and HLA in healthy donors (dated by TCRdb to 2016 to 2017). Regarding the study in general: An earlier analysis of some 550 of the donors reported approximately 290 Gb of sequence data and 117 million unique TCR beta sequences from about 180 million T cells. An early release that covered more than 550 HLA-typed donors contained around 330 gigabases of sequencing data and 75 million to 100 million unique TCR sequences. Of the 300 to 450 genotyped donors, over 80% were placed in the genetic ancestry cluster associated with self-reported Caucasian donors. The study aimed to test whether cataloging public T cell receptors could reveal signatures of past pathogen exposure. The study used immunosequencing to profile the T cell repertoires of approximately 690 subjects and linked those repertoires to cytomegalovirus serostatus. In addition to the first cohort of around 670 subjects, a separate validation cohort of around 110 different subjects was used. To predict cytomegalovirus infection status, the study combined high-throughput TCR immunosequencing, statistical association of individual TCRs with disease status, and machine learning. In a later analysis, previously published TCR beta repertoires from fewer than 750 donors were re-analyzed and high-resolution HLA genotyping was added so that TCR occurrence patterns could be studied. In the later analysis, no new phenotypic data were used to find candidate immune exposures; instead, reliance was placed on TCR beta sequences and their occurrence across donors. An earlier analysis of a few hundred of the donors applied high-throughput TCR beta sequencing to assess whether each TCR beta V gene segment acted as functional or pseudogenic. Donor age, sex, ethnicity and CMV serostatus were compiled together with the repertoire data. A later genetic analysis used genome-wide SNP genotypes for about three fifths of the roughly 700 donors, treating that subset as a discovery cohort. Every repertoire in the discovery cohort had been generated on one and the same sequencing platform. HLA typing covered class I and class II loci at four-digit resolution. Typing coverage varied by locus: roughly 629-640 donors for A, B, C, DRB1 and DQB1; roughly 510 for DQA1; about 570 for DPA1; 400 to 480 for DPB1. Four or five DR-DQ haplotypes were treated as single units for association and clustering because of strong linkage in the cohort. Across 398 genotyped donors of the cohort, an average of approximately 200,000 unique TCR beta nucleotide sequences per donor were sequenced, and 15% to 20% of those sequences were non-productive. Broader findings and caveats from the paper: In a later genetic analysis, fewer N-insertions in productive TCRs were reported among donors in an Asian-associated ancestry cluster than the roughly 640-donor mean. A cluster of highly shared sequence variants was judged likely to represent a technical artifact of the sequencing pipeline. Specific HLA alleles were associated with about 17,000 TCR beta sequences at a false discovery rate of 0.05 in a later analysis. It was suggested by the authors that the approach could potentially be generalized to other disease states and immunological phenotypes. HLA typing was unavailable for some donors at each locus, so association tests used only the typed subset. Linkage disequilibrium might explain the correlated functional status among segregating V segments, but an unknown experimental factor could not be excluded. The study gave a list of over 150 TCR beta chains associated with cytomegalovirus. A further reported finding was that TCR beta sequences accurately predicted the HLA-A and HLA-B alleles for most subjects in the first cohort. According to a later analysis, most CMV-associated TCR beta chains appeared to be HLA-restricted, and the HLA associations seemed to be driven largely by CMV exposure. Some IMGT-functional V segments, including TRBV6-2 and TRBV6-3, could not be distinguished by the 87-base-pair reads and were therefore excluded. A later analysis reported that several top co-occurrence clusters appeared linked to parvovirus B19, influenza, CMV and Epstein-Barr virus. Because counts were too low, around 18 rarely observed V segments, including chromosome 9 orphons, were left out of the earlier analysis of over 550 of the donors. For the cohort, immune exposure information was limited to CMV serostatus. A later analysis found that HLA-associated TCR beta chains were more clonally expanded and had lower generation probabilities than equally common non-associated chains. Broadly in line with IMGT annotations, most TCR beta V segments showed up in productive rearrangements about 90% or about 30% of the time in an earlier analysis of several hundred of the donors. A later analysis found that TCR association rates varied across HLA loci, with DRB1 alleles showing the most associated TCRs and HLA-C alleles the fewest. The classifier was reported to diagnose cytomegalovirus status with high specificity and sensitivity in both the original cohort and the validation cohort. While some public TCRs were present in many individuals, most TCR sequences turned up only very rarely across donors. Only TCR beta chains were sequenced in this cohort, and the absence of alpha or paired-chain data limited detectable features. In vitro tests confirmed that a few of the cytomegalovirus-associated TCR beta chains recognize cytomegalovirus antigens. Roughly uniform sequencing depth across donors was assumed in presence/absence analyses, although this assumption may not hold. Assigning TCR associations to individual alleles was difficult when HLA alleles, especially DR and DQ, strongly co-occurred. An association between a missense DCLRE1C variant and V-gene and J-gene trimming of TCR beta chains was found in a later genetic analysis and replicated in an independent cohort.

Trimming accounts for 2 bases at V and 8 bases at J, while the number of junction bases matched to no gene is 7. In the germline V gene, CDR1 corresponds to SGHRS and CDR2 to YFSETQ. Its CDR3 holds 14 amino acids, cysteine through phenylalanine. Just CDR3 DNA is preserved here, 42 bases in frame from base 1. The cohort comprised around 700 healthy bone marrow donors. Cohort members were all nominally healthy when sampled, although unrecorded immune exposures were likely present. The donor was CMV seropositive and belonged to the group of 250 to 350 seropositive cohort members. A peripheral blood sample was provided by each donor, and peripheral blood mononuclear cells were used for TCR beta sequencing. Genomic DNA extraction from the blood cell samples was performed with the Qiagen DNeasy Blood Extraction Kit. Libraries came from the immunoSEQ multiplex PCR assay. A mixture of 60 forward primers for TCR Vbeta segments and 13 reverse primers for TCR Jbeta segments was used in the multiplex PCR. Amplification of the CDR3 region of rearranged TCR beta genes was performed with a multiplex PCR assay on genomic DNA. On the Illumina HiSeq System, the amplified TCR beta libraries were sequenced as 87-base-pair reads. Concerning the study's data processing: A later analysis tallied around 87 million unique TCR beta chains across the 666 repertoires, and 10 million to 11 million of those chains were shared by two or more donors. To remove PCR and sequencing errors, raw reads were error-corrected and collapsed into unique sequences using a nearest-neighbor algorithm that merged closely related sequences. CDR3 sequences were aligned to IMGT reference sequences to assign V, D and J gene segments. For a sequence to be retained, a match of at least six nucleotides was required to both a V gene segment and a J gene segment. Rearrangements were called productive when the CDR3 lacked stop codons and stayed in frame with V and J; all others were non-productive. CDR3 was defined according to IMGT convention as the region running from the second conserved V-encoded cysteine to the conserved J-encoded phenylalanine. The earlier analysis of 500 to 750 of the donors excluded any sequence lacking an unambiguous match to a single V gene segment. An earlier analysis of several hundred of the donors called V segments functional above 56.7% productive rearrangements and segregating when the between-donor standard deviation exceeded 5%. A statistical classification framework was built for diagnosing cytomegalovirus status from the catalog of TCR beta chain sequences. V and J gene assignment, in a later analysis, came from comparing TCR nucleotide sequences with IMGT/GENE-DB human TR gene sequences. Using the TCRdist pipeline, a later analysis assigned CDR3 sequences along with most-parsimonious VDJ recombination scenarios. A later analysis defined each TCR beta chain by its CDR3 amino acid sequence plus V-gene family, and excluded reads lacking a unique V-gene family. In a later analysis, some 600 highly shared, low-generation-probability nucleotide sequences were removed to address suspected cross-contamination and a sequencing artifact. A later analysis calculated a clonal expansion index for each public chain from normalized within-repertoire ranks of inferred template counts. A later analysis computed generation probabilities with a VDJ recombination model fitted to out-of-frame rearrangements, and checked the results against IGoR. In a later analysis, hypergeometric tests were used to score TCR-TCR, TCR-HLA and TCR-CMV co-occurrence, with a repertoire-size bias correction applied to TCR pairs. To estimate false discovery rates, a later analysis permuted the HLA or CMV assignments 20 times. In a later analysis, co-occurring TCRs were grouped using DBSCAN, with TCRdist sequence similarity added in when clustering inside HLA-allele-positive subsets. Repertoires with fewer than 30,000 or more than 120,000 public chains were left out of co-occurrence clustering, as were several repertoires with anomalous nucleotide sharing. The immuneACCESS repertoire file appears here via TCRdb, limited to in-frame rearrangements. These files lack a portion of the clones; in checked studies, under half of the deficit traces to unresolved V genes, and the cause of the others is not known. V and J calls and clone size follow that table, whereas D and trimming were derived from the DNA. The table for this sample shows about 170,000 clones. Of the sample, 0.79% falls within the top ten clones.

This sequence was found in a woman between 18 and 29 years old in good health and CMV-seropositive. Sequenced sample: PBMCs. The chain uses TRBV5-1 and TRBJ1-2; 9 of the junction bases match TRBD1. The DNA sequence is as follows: TGCGCCAGCAGCTTAACAGGGGGCGTAGAGGGCTACACCTTC. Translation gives CASSLTGGVEGYTF.